The 27 T cell receptor beta chains in this list originate from one sample, sequenced in a study of blood T cell repertoires in COVID-19. The data were produced by immunoSEQ multiplex PCR, yet TCRdb's version contains in-frame clones alone and is incomplete. The table records about 110,000 clones, over 75% of them present only once. Material: peripheral blood. The receptors were gathered from a woman aged 45-59 years with acute or convalescent COVID-19.

This chain links TRBV30 with TRBJ1-4, with D tentatively TRBD1 (5 bases). Trimming removed 4 bases at V and 3 bases at J, with 15 bases between. Germline CDR1 is GTSNPN and CDR2 is SVGIG (reference sequence). The CDR3 consists of 15 residues. CDR3 sequence (DNA): TGTGCCTGGACGGTACGGGGGGGGGCTAATGAAAAACTGTTTTTT. Its translation is CAWTVRGGANEKLFF.

V gene TRBV25-1 combines with J gene TRBJ1-3; D remains ambiguous. V lost 6 bases and J 0 bases, leaving 3 bases between the germline ends. This CDR3 has 12 amino acids. Germline CDR1 reads MGHDK; CDR2 reads SYGVNS. In DNA form, the CDR3 reads TGTGCCAGCAGAGCCTCTGGAAACACCATATATTTT. Its protein product is CASRASGNTIYF. The complete variable domain, with remaining parts taken from reference TRBV25-1 and TRBJ1-3, reads EADIYQTPRYLVIGTGKKITLECSQTMGHDKMYWYQQDPGMELHLIHYSYGVNSTEKGDLSSESTVSRIRTEHFPLTLESARPSHTSQYLCASRASGNTIYFGEGSWLTVV.

Only a few counts were recorded for this clone. This chain joins TRBV7-9 and TRBJ1-1; the match to TRBD1 covers 9 bases. CDR1 and CDR2 from the germline V gene are SEHNR and FQNEAQ (reference sequence). The CDR3 consists of 16 residues. Losses at the gene ends were 3 bases for V and 5 bases for J; bases not matched to a gene: 10. The CDR3 is CASSFASTGGRTEAFF. For the CDR3, the DNA is TGTGCCAGCAGCTTTGCCTCAACAGGGGGCAGAACTGAAGCTTTCTTT. Drawing the rest from reference TRBV7-9 and TRBJ1-1, the complete variable domain is DTGVSQNPRHKITKRGQNVTFRCDPISEHNRLYWYRQTLGQGPEFLTYFQNEAQLEKSRLLSDRFSAERPKGSFSTLEIQRTEQGDSAMYLCASSFASTGGRTEAFFGQGTRLTVV.

The chain carries TRBV12-3 or TRBV12-4 and TRBJ1-2; D is ambiguous. V lost 6 bases to trimming and J lost 5 bases, with 7 bases between them. The CDR3 loop spans 11 amino acids. The CDR3 DNA follows: TGTGCCAGCAGCCTTTCTTATGGCTACACCTTC. This codes for CASSLSYGYTF.

The chain has TRBV7-3 and TRBJ2-1, with unresolved D. The CDR3 extends over 11 amino acids. Deletions cut 5 bases from V and 10 bases from J, with 9 bases between. Germline lookup yields CDR1 SGHTA and CDR2 FQGTGA. The CDR3: CASSAGSEQFF. DNA of the CDR3: TGTGCCAGCAGCGCCGGTAGCGAGCAGTTCTTC.

This clone has a single count. The chain employs TRBV4-2 and TRBJ2-5; TRBD2 matches at 14 bases. The CDR3 is 18 amino acids. CDR1 and CDR2 (germline): LGHNA, YNFKEQ. The V gene end was trimmed by 4 bases and the J gene end by 3 bases; junction bases not matched to a gene: 10. The CDR3 region is CASSRRLAGGFNEETQYF. In nucleotides, the CDR3 is TGTGCCAGCAGCCGCAGACTAGCGGGGGGGTTCAACGAAGAGACCCAGTACTTC.

The V and J genes are TRBV11-3 and TRBJ2-1; 10 bases fit TRBD1. Germline assignment: CDR1 SGHNT and CDR2 YENEEA. This CDR3 spans 15 amino acids. J was trimmed by 3 bases and V by 1 base; bases with no gene match: 0. CDR3 residues: CASSLGTGGYNEQFF. CDR3 nucleotides: TGTGCCAGCAGCTTAGGGACAGGGGGCTACAATGAGCAGTTCTTC.

The rearrangement links TRBV7-2 to TRBJ2-7, with D possibly matching TRBD2 (5 bases). The CDR3 totals 14 residues. Germline V gives CDR1 SGHTA, CDR2 FQGNSA. Trimming left V 3 bases short and J 0 bases short, with 9 bases between. CDR3 bases: TGTGCCAGCAGCTTCGCGGGTAGCTCCTACGAGCAGTACTTC. This encodes CASSFAGSSYEQYF. Combining the CDR3 with reference TRBV7-2 and TRBJ2-7 gives the whole variable domain GAGVSQSPSNKVTEKGKDVELRCDPISGHTALYWYRQSLGQGLEFLIYFQGNSAPDKSGLPSDRFSAERTGGSVSTLTIQRTQQEDSAVYLCASSFAGSSYEQYFGPGTRLTVT.

The chain combines TRBV3-1 (or the pseudogene TRBV3-2) with TRBJ2-7, with D maybe TRBD2 (5 bases). The CDR3 sequence is 14 residues long. CDR1 and CDR2 (germline): LGHDT, YNNKEL (reference sequence). The V gene lost 1 base and the J gene lost 3 bases, with 10 bases spanning the gap. The DNA of the CDR3 is TGTGCCAGCAGCCAAGGCGGACTTCTCTACGAGCAGTACTTC. Residues: CASSQGGLLYEQYF.

J is TRBJ1-5 and V is TRBV19; 12 bases fit TRBD1. Germline CDR1 LNHDA, CDR2 SQIVND (reference sequence). V lost 8 bases, J lost 5 bases, and 13 bases stayed unmatched. This CDR3 is built from 17 residues. The CDR3 spells CASGTGGGGLGHQPQHF. Written as DNA, the CDR3 is TGTGCCAGTGGGACAGGGGGCGGTGGGTTGGGGCATCAGCCCCAGCATTTT.

The J gene is TRBJ2-2, the V gene TRBV4-2; D gene ambiguous. Germline CDR1 is LGHNA and CDR2 is YNFKEQ. With 0 bases removed from V and 13 bases from J, the gap between germline ends came to 21 bases. The CDR3 length is 16 residues. Here the CDR3 DNA reads TGTGCCAGCAGCCAAGATGATAACGTACGGGTGCCAGTGCTGTTTTTT. Protein: CASSQDDNVRVPVLFF.

The rearrangement joins TRBV15 to TRBJ1-6, with D maybe TRBD1 (6 bases). V lost 5 bases, J lost 6 bases, and 17 bases lay in between. The CDR3 extends over 16 amino acids. CDR1 and CDR2 (germline): LNHNV, YYDKDF (reference sequence). The CDR3 sequence: CATSPLTQGTNSPLHF. CDR3 nucleotides: TGTGCCACCAGCCCTCTAACACAGGGTACTAATTCACCCCTCCACTTT.

V gene TRBV9 combines with J gene TRBJ1-1, with D perhaps TRBD1 (6 bases). Germline V gene data show CDR1 as SGDLS and CDR2 as YYNGEE. This CDR3 has 15 amino acids. V was cut by 4 bases and J by 8 bases, with 21 bases left in between. CDR3 protein: CASSLTLLGGEEAFF. Here the CDR3 DNA reads TGTGCCAGCAGCCTCACCCTGCTTGGGGGCGAAGAAGCTTTCTTT.

The rearrangement uses TRBV19 and TRBJ1-2; TRBD1 might be the D (5 bases). Germline V CDR1 and CDR2: LNHDA, SQIVND (reference sequence). V was clipped by 3 bases and J by 6 bases, with 20 bases between them. This CDR3 region has 16 residues. In DNA form, the CDR3 reads TGTGCCAGTAGTATGGGGGGGTTACCAGGGATCCATGGCTACACCTTC. This sequence encodes CASSMGGLPGIHGYTF.

This chain links TRBV21-1 with TRBJ1-2; the table's D call TRBD1 went unverified against the DNA. TRBV21-1 is tagged as a pseudogene. The CDR3 consists of 14 residues. CDR3: CASSKEDRYYGYTF. CDR3 DNA: TGTGCCAGCAGCAAAGAAGACAGATACTATGGCTACACCTTC.

The chain carries TRBV28 and TRBJ1-2; D remains unclear. Between the trimmed V and J ends, which lost 5 bases and 5 bases, there was a span of 18 bases. Per germline, CDR1 MDHEN and CDR2 SYDVKM. CDR3 length: 15 residues. As DNA, the CDR3 is TGTGCCAGCAGTCCTCCCCTCTTTCAGGTTTATGGCTACACCTTC. Its protein product is CASSPPLFQVYGYTF.

V and J are TRBV10-1 and TRBJ1-1; 8 bases match TRBD1. The germline gives CDR1 WNHNN, CDR2 SYGVQD (reference sequence). With 0 bases clipped from V and 4 bases from J, the junction kept 4 bases outside the gene matches. The CDR3 runs to 15 residues. CDR3 in amino acids: CASSESITGGTEAFF. The CDR3 nucleotides read TGCGCCAGCAGTGAGTCAATCACAGGGGGCACTGAAGCTTTCTTT.

The chain couples TRBV5-5 to TRBJ1-1; D is ambiguous. This CDR3 is built from 16 residues. Germline V gene data show CDR1 as SGHKS and CDR2 as YYEKEE (reference sequence). V was trimmed by 1 base and J by 1 base, leaving 14 bases between them. CDR3 DNA: TGTGCCAGCAGCTTGAGATCTTGGAGTGGGAACACTGAAGCTTTCTTT. As protein: CASSLRSWSGNTEAFF.

V is TRBV9 and J is TRBJ2-5; D is possibly TRBD1 (6 bases). Germline V gives CDR1 SGDLS, CDR2 YYNGEE. Between the trimmed V and J ends, which lost 3 bases and 3 bases, there was a span of 18 bases. The CDR3 covers 16 residues. DNA of the CDR3: TGTGCCAGCAGCGCTAAGACAGGAGGACTTGAAGAGACCCAGTACTTC. It codes for CASSAKTGGLEETQYF.

The chain carries TRBV6-2 or TRBV6-3 and TRBJ1-6; weak D call: TRBD1 (6 bases). The CDR3 consists of 15 residues. The V gene lost 6 bases and the J gene lost 10 bases, with 19 bases spanning the gap. Germline CDR1 MNHEY, CDR2 SVGEGT. In DNA form, the CDR3 reads TGTGCCAGCAGCCAAGGGGGAAATAAGTTCTCACCCCTCCACTTT. Encoded protein: CASSQGGNKFSPLHF.

The chain employs TRBV11-2 and TRBJ2-4, with D unresolved. CDR1 SGHAT and CDR2 FQNNGV come from the germline V gene. The V end was cut by 0 bases, the J end by 0 bases, with 9 bases between. The CDR3 is 16 residues long. The CDR3 nucleotides read TGTGCCAGCAGCTTAGACCCCCTCAGAGCCAAAAACATTCAGTACTTC. It encodes CASSLDPLRAKNIQYF.

The chain carries TRBV30 and TRBJ1-2, with TRBD1 identical over 10 bases. The CDR3 runs to 13 residues. From germline, CDR1 is GTSNPN and CDR2 SVGIG (reference sequence). The V segment lost 4 bases and the J segment 2 bases; nucleotides outside the gene matches: 1. The CDR3 region is CAWMGQGNYGYTF. The CDR3 nucleotides are TGTGCCTGGATGGGACAGGGGAACTATGGCTACACCTTC. Supplemented by reference TRBV30 and TRBJ1-2, the full variable domain reads SQTIHQWPATLVQPVGSPLSLECTVEGTSNPNLYWYRQAAGRGLQLLFYSVGIGQISSEVPQNLSASRPQDRQFILSSKKLLLSDSGFYLCAWMGQGNYGYTFGSGTRLTVV.

The chain has TRBV12-5 and TRBJ1-1; D gene ambiguous. Trimming left V 1 base short and J 4 bases short, with 13 bases between. CDR1 is LGHNT and CDR2 is FRNRAP in the germline V gene. This CDR3 has 15 residues. The CDR3 DNA is TGTGCTAGTGGTTTGGCCCGCGACGGGGTCACTGAAGCTTTCTTT. It yields the protein CASGLARDGVTEAFF.

This clone was seen more than once but under ten times. This rearrangement joins TRBV3-1 (or the pseudogene TRBV3-2) to TRBJ1-4; D ambiguous. Deletions cut 5 bases from V and 8 bases from J, with 9 bases between. Germline V CDR1 and CDR2: LGHDT, YNNKEL (reference sequence). This CDR3 has 12 amino acids. This CDR3 reads CASSSLAEKLFF. DNA of the CDR3: TGTGCCAGCAGCTCTCTAGCCGAAAAACTGTTTTTT.

V usage is TRBV5-6 and J usage is TRBJ2-5; 8 nucleotides match TRBD2. Germline CDR1 is SGHDT and CDR2 is YYEEEE. The CDR3 contains 15 residues. V lost 1 base to trimming and J lost 4 bases; unmatched junction nucleotides: 6. CDR3 loop: CASSLNSAGGETQYF. The CDR3 DNA is TGTGCCAGCAGCTTGAATTCGGCGGGGGGAGAGACCCAGTACTTC.

In its sample, this clone was seen once. The V and J genes are TRBV9 and TRBJ2-1, with D perhaps TRBD1 (6 bases). V lost 4 bases, J lost 5 bases, and 13 bases lay in between. This CDR3 comprises 14 residues. Germline V gives CDR1 SGDLS, CDR2 YYNGEE. CDR3 loop: CASSPTTGHNEQFF. DNA for the CDR3: TGTGCCAGCAGCCCGACGACAGGACACAATGAGCAGTTCTTC.

CDR3 amino acids: CASSPATGLNEKLFF. As DNA, the CDR3 is TGTGCCAGCAGTCCAGCGACAGGGTTAAATGAAAAACTGTTTTTT. The chain carries TRBV28 and TRBJ1-4, with 7 positions matching TRBD1. The germline gives CDR1 MDHEN, CDR2 SYDVKM. The CDR3 has 15 amino acids. V lost 5 bases to trimming and J lost 5 bases; unmatched junction nucleotides: 8.